Following are 29 T cell receptor beta chains from one sample sequenced in a study of blood T cell repertoires in COVID-19. Generated by immunoSEQ multiplex PCR, the TCRdb table keeps only in-frame clones and is missing some. The table shows some 230,000 clones, with approximately 82% occurring only once. The sequenced sample consisted of PBMCs or T cells enriched from blood (not recorded which). Receptors originate from a man aged 35 to 55 who had recovered from COVID-19.

The chain carries TRBV27 and TRBJ2-5; TRBD1 aligns across 8 bases. The V gene end was trimmed by 8 bases and the J gene end by 2 bases; junction bases not matched to a gene: 1. The CDR3 length is 12 residues. The germline V gene encodes CDR1 MNHEY and CDR2 SMNVEV (reference sequence). CDR3 bases: TGTGCCAGCGGGGACAGGCAAGAGACCCAGTACTTC. This sequence encodes CASGDRQETQYF.

The table lists this clone with a few counts. V gene TRBV15 combines with J gene TRBJ1-2; TRBD1 matches at 7 bases. In germline, CDR1 is LNHNV, CDR2 YYDKDF (reference sequence). V shed 0 bases and J 5 bases; nucleotides not matched to a gene: 3. The CDR3 is made up of 14 amino acids. CDR3 amino acids: CATSREGQEYGYTF. CDR3 coding DNA: TGTGCCACCAGCAGAGAAGGACAGGAATATGGCTACACCTTC.

The V and J genes are TRBV4-2 and TRBJ2-7; perhaps TRBD2 as D (6 bases). V shed 1 base and J shed 7 bases, with 14 bases lying between them. Germline-derived CDR1 and CDR2 are LGHNA and YNFKEQ. The CDR3 spans 14 residues. CDR3 amino acids: CASSQVGQGGEQYF. DNA for the CDR3: TGTGCCAGCAGCCAAGTTGGGCAGGGAGGAGAGCAGTACTTC.

This chain links TRBV7-8 with TRBJ2-7; 13 nucleotides align to TRBD2. Trimming at V came to 1 base and at J to 5 bases, leaving 11 bases not matched to a gene. Germline CDR1 reads SGHVS; CDR2 reads FQNEAQ. The CDR3 sequence is 18 residues long. This chain's CDR3 is CASSLEGTSGEGINEQYF. The CDR3 region has the DNA TGTGCCAGCAGCTTAGAAGGGACTAGCGGGGAGGGAATCAACGAGCAGTACTTC.

This clone occurred a few times. The gene calls are TRBV25-1 and TRBJ2-2; D possibly corresponds to TRBD1 (5 bases). This CDR3 region has 15 residues. V was clipped by 6 bases and J by 1 base, with 12 bases between them. Germline CDR1 is MGHDK and CDR2 is SYGVNS. CDR3 amino acids: CASSRAGLNTGELFF. The CDR3, as DNA: TGTGCCAGCAGCCGGGCAGGGTTGAACACCGGGGAGCTGTTTTTT. The full variable domain, rest sourced from reference TRBV25-1 and TRBJ2-2, is EADIYQTPRYLVIGTGKKITLECSQTMGHDKMYWYQQDPGMELHLIHYSYGVNSTEKGDLSSESTVSRIRTEHFPLTLESARPSHTSQYLCASSRAGLNTGELFFGEGSRLTVL.

This clone was counted once. The V gene is TRBV7-7, the J gene TRBJ2-2; a weak D match, TRBD2 (5 bases). CDR1 is SSHAT, CDR2 FNYEAQ, per germline (reference sequence). V lost 5 bases and J 1 base, leaving 14 bases between the germline ends. This CDR3 has 16 amino acids. DNA for the CDR3: TGTGCCAGCAGCCCGCGGTGGGGAGAGAACACCGGGGAGCTGTTTTTT. As protein: CASSPRWGENTGELFF. The full variable domain, with the rest looked up from reference TRBV7-7 and TRBJ2-2, is GAGVSQSPRYKVTKRGQDVTLRCDPISSHATLYWYQQALGQGPEFLTYFNYEAQPDKSGLPSDRFSAERPEGSISTLTIQRTEQRDSAMYRCASSPRWGENTGELFFGEGSRLTVL.

V gene TRBV7-2 combines with J gene TRBJ2-7; D is unresolved. With 3 bases removed from V and 4 bases from J, the gap between germline ends came to 7 bases. Per germline, CDR1 SGHTA and CDR2 FQGNSA. The length of the CDR3 is 12 residues. CDR3 sequence: CASSFLAYEQYF. The CDR3, as DNA: TGTGCCAGCAGCTTTTTAGCTTACGAGCAGTACTTC.

The chain employs TRBV7-2 and TRBJ2-1; D is perhaps TRBD1 (6 bases). The CDR3 has 14 amino acids. V lost 5 bases to trimming and J lost 1 base, with 9 bases between them. CDR1 and CDR2 (germline): SGHTA, FQGNSA. The CDR3 DNA reads TGTGCCAGCAGCCCACAGGGTTCCTACAATGAGCAGTTCTTC. It codes for CASSPQGSYNEQFF.

This clone occurred a few times. This chain joins TRBV11-2 and TRBJ1-4, with D possibly matching TRBD1 (6 bases). The CDR3 consists of 13 residues. The V gene's germline CDR1 is SGHAT and CDR2 FQNNGV. V shed 8 bases and J shed 4 bases, with 11 bases lying between them. CDR3 DNA: TGTGCCAGCTCGGACAGACATAATGAAAAACTGTTTTTT. This encodes CASSDRHNEKLFF. The full variable domain, completed using reference TRBV11-2 and TRBJ1-4, is EAGVAQSPRYKIIEKRQSVAFWCNPISGHATLYWYQQILGQGPKLLIQFQNNGVVDDSQLPKDRFSAERLKGVDSTLKIQPAKLEDSAVYLCASSDRHNEKLFFGSGTQLSVL.

The chain combines TRBV27 with TRBJ2-6; 12 bases match TRBD2. With V trimmed by 1 base and J by 0 bases, 7 bases remained unmatched. CDR1 and CDR2 (germline): MNHEY, SMNVEV (reference sequence). The CDR3 loop spans 20 amino acids. CDR3 sequence reads: CASSLLSVTSGSSGANVLTF. CDR3 DNA: TGTGCCAGCAGTTTATTAAGTGTGACTAGCGGGAGCTCTGGGGCCAACGTCCTGACTTTC.

This sequence joins TRBV12-3 or TRBV12-4 and TRBJ1-1, with no clear D. The CDR3 is 11 residues long. V dropped 6 bases and J dropped 2 bases, with 4 bases sitting between them. CDR3 protein: CASRLNTEAFF. DNA for the CDR3: TGTGCCAGCAGACTTAACACTGAAGCTTTCTTT.

The V gene is TRBV28, the J gene TRBJ1-2; TRBD1 might be the D (6 bases). This CDR3 is 13 amino acids long. CDR1 is MDHEN and CDR2 is SYDVKM in the germline V gene. Trimming stripped 6 bases from V and 4 bases from J, with 12 bases between. This CDR3 is CASSLFRGYGYTF. CDR3 DNA: TGTGCCAGCAGCCTCTTCAGGGGCTATGGCTACACCTTC.

The chain combines TRBV9 with TRBJ2-3; D perhaps matches TRBD1 (5 bases). Germline V gene data show CDR1 as SGDLS and CDR2 as YYNGEE. The CDR3 totals 14 residues. The V end lost 1 base, the J end lost 4 bases, and 10 bases lay between the germline ends. The CDR3 DNA reads TGTGCCAGCAGCGTAAGGTCCAGGGCAGATACGCAGTATTTT. Translation: CASSVRSRADTQYF.

This clone was picked up many times. The chain employs TRBV7-9 and TRBJ2-7; 8 positions agree with TRBD2. From germline, CDR1 is SEHNR and CDR2 FQNEAQ (reference sequence). V lost 8 bases to trimming and J lost 5 bases; unmatched junction nucleotides: 5. This CDR3 has 12 residues. The CDR3 nucleotides are TGTGCCAGCTCCGGGGGGGGCGACGAGCAGTACTTC. Protein product: CASSGGGDEQYF. The full variable domain, in which reference TRBV7-9 and TRBJ2-7 provide the parts outside the CDR3, is DTGVSQNPRHKITKRGQNVTFRCDPISEHNRLYWYRQTLGQGPEFLTYFQNEAQLEKSRLLSDRFSAERPKGSFSTLEIQRTEQGDSAMYLCASSGGGDEQYFGPGTRLTVT.

V usage is TRBV5-1 and J usage is TRBJ2-6; weak D call: TRBD2 (6 bases). The length of the CDR3 is 16 residues. The V gene lost 1 base and the J gene lost 4 bases, with 12 bases spanning the gap. CDR1 and CDR2 from the germline V gene are SGHRS and YFSETQ. The CDR3 nucleotides are TGCGCCAGCAGCTTGTCAGGACTAACCGGGGCCAACGTCCTGACTTTC. It encodes CASSLSGLTGANVLTF. The whole variable domain, remainder taken from reference TRBV5-1 and TRBJ2-6, is KAGVTQTPRYLIKTRGQQVTLSCSPISGHRSVSWYQQTPGQGLQFLFEYFSETQRNKGNFPGRFSGRQFSNSRSEMNVSTLELGDSALYLCASSLSGLTGANVLTFGAGSRLTVL.

The chain joins TRBV2 to TRBJ2-6, with D tentatively TRBD1 (6 bases). Trimming removed 7 bases from V and 0 bases from J, with 13 bases in between. The V gene's germline CDR1 is SNHLY and CDR2 FYNNEI. The CDR3 has 16 amino acids. The CDR3 reads CASTGQILSGANVLTF. CDR3 nucleotides: TGTGCCAGCACTGGACAGATCCTCTCTGGGGCCAACGTCCTGACTTTC.

V and J are TRBV6-5 and TRBJ2-1; D might be TRBD1 (5 bases). CDR1 and CDR2 (germline): MNHEY, SVGAGI. V dropped 1 base and J dropped 7 bases, with 14 bases sitting between them. The CDR3 is 15 residues long. CDR3 nucleotides: TGTGCCAGCAGTTACTTGCAGGGCCATCGGAATGAGCAGTTCTTC. Its translation: CASSYLQGHRNEQFF.

V and J are TRBV28 and TRBJ2-7, with TRBD2 identical over 8 bases. Germline lookup yields CDR1 MDHEN and CDR2 SYDVKM. Trimming took 1 base from V and 5 from J; bases not matched to a gene: 4. CDR3 length: 14 residues. The DNA of the CDR3 is TGTGCCAGCAGTTTATCGGGGGGGGTACACGAGCAGTACTTC. Its protein is CASSLSGGVHEQYF. The variable domain in full, with the rest retrieved from reference TRBV28 and TRBJ2-7, is DVKVTQSSRYLVKRTGEKVFLECVQDMDHENMFWYRQDPGLGLRLIYFSYDVKMKEKGDIPEGYSVSREKKERFSLILESASTNQTSMYLCASSLSGGVHEQYFGPGTRLTVT.

The rearrangement uses TRBV7-9 and TRBJ2-5; TRBD1 matches 9 bases. Trimming took 5 bases from V and 5 from J; bases not matched to a gene: 6. Germline CDR1 reads SEHNR; CDR2 reads FQNEAQ (reference sequence). The CDR3 runs to 14 residues. The CDR3 here is CASSTTGGQETQYF. CDR3 sequence (DNA): TGTGCCAGCAGCACAACAGGGGGCCAGGAGACCCAGTACTTC.

V gene TRBV19 combines with J gene TRBJ1-6; D gene uncertain. Trimming removed 8 bases from V and 7 bases from J, with 12 bases in between. This CDR3 is built from 13 residues. Germline CDR1 is LNHDA and CDR2 is SQIVND (reference sequence). The CDR3 reads CASSPRGNSPLHF. As DNA, the CDR3 is TGTGCCAGTTCCCCCAGAGGAAATTCACCCCTCCACTTT.

The chain combines TRBV19 with TRBJ2-7, with TRBD1 matching over 8 bases. V trimming: 3 bases; J trimming: 3 bases; junction bases outside the gene matches: 7. CDR1 LNHDA and CDR2 SQIVND come from the germline V gene (reference sequence). The CDR3 spans 15 residues. The CDR3 region is CASSISGGVLYEQYF. CDR3 nucleotide sequence: TGTGCCAGTAGTATCTCAGGGGGCGTTCTCTACGAGCAGTACTTC.

This clone occurred a few times. The CDR3 DNA sequence: TGTGCCTGGAGGGGGGACAGACGTTCGAGGGAGCAGTACTTC. Amino acids: CAWRGDRRSREQYF. V and J are TRBV30 and TRBJ2-7, with 7 bases identical to TRBD1. Unmatched junction bases numbered 12, after V lost 3 bases and J lost 7 bases. The CDR3 has 14 amino acids. Germline CDR1 is GTSNPN and CDR2 is SVGIG (reference sequence).

The V and J genes are TRBV7-3 and TRBJ1-1; D perhaps matches TRBD1 (5 bases). The germline gives CDR1 SGHTA, CDR2 FQGTGA. Deletions cut 1 base from V and 1 base from J, with 10 bases between. This CDR3 is 15 amino acids long. The CDR3 bases are TGTGCCAGCAGCTTAAATGGGGCAGGGAACACTGAAGCTTTCTTT. This codes for CASSLNGAGNTEAFF.

J is TRBJ1-2 and V is TRBV28; perhaps TRBD1 as D (6 bases). Germline V CDR1 and CDR2: MDHEN, SYDVKM. V lost 5 bases, J lost 8 bases, and 21 bases lay in between. The CDR3 consists of 15 residues. CDR3 protein: CASSVPSRGAGGYTF. The DNA for the CDR3 is TGTGCCAGCAGTGTCCCCTCTCGGGGGGCCGGCGGCTACACCTTC.

A few counts support this clone. Other DNA sequences in the sample encode the same CDR3. V is TRBV3-1 (or the pseudogene TRBV3-2) and J is TRBJ1-4; a possible D gene is TRBD1 (6 bases). The V end was cut by 4 bases, the J end by 8 bases, with 14 bases between. The CDR3 contains 14 residues. The V gene's germline CDR1 is LGHDT and CDR2 YNNKEL (reference sequence). The chain's CDR3 is CASSLRGSGEKLFF. The CDR3 coding sequence is TGTGCCAGCAGCCTCAGGGGCTCGGGGGAAAAACTGTTTTTT.

The V and J genes are TRBV2 and TRBJ2-7, with TRBD1 matching over 8 bases. V lost 6 bases and J lost 4; bases outside the gene matches: 8. CDR1 is SNHLY, CDR2 FYNNEI, per germline. The CDR3 loop spans 14 amino acids. For the CDR3, the DNA is TGTGCCAGCAGCCGGGACAGGACTTTTTACGAGCAGTACTTC. This encodes CASSRDRTFYEQYF. The full variable domain, with the rest looked up from reference TRBV2 and TRBJ2-7, is EPEVTQTPSHQVTQMGQEVILRCVPISNHLYFYWYRQILGQKVEFLVSFYNNEISEKSEIFDDQFSVERPDGSNFTLKIRSTKLEDSAMYFCASSRDRTFYEQYFGPGTRLTVT.

The chain links TRBV5-1 to TRBJ1-5; D is unclear. Deletions cut 0 bases from V and 5 bases from J, with 12 bases between. From germline, CDR1 is SGHRS and CDR2 YFSETQ. This CDR3 comprises 15 residues. As DNA, the CDR3 is TGCGCCAGCAGCTTGGTTCCCGGAGGAGATCAGCCCCAGCATTTT. It encodes CASSLVPGGDQPQHF.

V usage is TRBV7-9 and J usage is TRBJ1-6; D is possibly TRBD1 (6 bases). V dropped 8 bases and J dropped 6 bases, with 14 bases sitting between them. From germline, CDR1 is SEHNR and CDR2 FQNEAQ (reference sequence). The CDR3 is 14 amino acids. CDR3 loop: CASGTGFGNSPLHF. The CDR3 region has the DNA TGTGCCAGCGGTACAGGGTTTGGTAATTCACCCCTCCACTTT.

The chain recombines TRBV19 with TRBJ2-7, with 7 bases aligning to TRBD1. Germline lookup yields CDR1 LNHDA and CDR2 SQIVND (reference sequence). Trimming took 5 bases from V and 5 from J; bases not matched to a gene: 9. This CDR3 has 14 amino acids. The CDR3 loop reads CASSEYRQGHEQYF. The DNA for the CDR3 is TGTGCCAGTAGTGAGTATCGACAGGGCCACGAGCAGTACTTC.